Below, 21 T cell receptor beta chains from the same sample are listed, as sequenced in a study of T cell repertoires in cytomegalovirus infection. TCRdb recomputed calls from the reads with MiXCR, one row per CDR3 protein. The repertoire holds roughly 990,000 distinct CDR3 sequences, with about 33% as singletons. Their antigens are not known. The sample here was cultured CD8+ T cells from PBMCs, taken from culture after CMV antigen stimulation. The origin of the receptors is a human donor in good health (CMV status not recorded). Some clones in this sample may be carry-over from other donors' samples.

The CDR3: CASSPSGGRNIQYF. The CDR3 coding sequence is TGTGCCAGCAGCCCTAGCGGGGGACGGAACATTCAGTACTTC. The rearrangement uses TRBV3-1 and TRBJ2-4; TRBD2 agrees at 10 bases. The ends lost 4 bases at V and 7 bases at J; junction bases unmatched: 4. CDR1 and CDR2 (germline): LGHDT, YNNKEL (reference sequence). The CDR3 extends over 14 amino acids.

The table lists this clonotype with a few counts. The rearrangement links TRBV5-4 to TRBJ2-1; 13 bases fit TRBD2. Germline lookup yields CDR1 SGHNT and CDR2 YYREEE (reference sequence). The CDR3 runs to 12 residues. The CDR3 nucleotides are TGTGCACTAGCGGGGGGGCCGAATGAGCAGTTCTTC. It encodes CALAGGPNEQFF.

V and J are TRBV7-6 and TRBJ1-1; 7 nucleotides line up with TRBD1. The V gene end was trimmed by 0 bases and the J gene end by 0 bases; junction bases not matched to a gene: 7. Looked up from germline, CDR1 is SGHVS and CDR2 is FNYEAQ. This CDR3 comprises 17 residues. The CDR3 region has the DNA TGTGCCAGCAGCTTAGCTCCTGGACAGGCCTTGAACACTGAAGCTTTCTTT. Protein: CASSLAPGQALNTEAFF. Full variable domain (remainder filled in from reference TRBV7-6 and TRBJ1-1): GAGVSQSPRYKVTKRGQDVALRCDPISGHVSLYWYRQALGQGPEFLTYFNYEAQQDKSGLPNDRFSAERPEGSISTLTIQRTEQRDSAMYRCASSLAPGQALNTEAFFGQGTRLTVV.

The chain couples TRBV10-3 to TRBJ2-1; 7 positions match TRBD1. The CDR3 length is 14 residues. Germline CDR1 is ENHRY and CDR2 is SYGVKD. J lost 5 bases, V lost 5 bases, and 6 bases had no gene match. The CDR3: CAISPRDRHNEQFF. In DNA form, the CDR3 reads TGTGCCATCAGTCCACGGGACAGACACAATGAGCAGTTCTTC.

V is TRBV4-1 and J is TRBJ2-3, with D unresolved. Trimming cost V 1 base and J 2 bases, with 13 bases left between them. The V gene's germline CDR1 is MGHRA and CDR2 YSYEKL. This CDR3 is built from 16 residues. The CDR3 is CASSQVSRLPTDTQYF. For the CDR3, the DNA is TGCGCCAGCAGCCAAGTTTCACGACTTCCCACAGATACGCAGTATTTT.

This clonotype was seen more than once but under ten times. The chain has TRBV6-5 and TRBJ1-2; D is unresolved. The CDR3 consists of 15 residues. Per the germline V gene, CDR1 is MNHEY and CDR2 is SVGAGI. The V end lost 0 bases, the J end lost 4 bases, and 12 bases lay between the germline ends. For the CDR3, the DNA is TGTGCCAGCAGTTACTCGAACCCTTCGGGCTATGGCTACACCTTC. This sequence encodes CASSYSNPSGYGYTF.

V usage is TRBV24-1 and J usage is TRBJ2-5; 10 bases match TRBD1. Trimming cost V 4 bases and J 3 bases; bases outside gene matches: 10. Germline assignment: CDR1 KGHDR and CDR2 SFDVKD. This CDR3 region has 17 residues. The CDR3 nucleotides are TGTGCCACCAGTGACCCCACCTCGGACAGGGGGGAAGAGACCCAGTACTTC. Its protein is CATSDPTSDRGEETQYF.

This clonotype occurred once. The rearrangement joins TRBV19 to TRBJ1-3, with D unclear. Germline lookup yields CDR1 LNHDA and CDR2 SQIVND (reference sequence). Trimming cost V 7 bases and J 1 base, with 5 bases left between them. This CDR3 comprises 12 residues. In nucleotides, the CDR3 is TGTGCCAGTACCCTGTCTGGAAACACCATATATTTT. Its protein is CASTLSGNTIYF.

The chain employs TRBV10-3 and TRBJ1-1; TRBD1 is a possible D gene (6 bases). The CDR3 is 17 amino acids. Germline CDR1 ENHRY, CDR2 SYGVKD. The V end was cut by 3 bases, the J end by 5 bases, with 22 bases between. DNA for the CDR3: TGTGCCATCAGTGATCCCGGGGACAAAGGAGGGCTAACTGAAGCTTTCTTT. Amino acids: CAISDPGDKGGLTEAFF.

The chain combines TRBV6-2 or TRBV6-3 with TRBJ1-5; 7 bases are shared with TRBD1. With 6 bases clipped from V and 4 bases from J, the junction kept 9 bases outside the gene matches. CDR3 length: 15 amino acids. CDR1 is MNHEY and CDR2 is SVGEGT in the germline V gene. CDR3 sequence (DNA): TGTGCCAGCAGGACCGACAGGGAGGCGAATCAGCCCCAGCATTTT. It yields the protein CASRTDREANQPQHF.

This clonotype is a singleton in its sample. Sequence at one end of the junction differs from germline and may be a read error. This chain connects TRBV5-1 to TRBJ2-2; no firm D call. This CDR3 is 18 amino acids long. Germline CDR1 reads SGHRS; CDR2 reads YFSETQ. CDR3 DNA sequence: TGCGCCAGCAGCCCCACGGACCATACTATCCTCAGCACCGAGGAGCTGTTTTTT. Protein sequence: CASSPTDHTILSTEELFF.

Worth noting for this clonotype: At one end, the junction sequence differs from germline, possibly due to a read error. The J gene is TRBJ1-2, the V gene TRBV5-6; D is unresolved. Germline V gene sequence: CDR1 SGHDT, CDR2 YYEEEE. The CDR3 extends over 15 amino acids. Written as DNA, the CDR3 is TGTGTCAGCAGCGCACCACGAGGGTTTAACTATGGCTACACCTTC. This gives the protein CVSSAPRGFNYGYTF.

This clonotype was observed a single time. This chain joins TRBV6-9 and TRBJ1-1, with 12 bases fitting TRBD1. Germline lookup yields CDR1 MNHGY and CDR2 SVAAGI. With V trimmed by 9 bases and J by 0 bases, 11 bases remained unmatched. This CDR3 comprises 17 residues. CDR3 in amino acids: CASFKGTGGRMNTEAFF. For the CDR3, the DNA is TGTGCCAGTTTTAAAGGGACAGGGGGCCGCATGAACACTGAAGCTTTCTTT.

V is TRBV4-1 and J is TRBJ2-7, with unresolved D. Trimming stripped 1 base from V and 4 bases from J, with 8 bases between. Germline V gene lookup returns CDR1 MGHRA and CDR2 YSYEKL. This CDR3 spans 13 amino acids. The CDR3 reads CASSQVITYEQYF. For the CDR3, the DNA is TGCGCCAGCAGCCAAGTAATCACATACGAGCAGTACTTC.

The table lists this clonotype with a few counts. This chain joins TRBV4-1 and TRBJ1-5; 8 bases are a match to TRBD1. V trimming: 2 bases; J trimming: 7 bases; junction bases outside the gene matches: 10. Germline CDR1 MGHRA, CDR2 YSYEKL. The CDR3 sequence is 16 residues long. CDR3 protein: CASSQSPGQGGQPQHF. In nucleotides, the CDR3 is TGCGCCAGCAGCCAATCACCCGGACAGGGTGGACAGCCCCAGCATTTT.

CDR3 nucleotides: TGTGCCAACAGCCCCGGACAGGGGGCGAACGAGCAGTACGTC. Its translation: CANSPGQGANEQYV. The chain uses TRBV7-6 and TRBJ2-7; 11 bases fit TRBD1. CDR1 and CDR2 from the germline V gene are SGHVS and FNYEAQ. The CDR3 has 14 amino acids.

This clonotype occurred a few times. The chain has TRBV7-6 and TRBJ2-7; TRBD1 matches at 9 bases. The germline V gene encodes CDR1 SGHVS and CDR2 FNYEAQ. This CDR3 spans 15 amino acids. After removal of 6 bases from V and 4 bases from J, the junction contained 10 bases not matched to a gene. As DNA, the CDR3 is TGTGCCAGCAGTTCCGGGACAGGGTTATTTTACGAGCAGTACTTC. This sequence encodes CASSSGTGLFYEQYF.

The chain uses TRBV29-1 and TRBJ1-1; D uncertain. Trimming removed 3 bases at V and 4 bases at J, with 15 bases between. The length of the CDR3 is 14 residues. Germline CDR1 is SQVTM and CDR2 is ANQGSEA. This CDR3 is CSVDTDLWSTEAFF. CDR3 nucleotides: TGCAGCGTTGATACAGACCTTTGGAGCACTGAAGCTTTCTTT. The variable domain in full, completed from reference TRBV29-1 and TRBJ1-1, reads SAVISQKPSRDICQRGTSLTIQCQVDSQVTMMFWYRQQPGQSLTLIATANQGSEATYESGFVIDKFPISRPNLTFSTLTVSNMSPEDSSIYLCSVDTDLWSTEAFFGQGTRLTVV.

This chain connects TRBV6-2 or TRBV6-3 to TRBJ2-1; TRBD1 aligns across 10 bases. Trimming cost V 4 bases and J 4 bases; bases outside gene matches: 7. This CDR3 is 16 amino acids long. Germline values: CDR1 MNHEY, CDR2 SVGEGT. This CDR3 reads CASSSGTGAPYNEQFF. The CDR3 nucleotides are TGTGCCAGCAGTTCGGGGACAGGGGCGCCATACAATGAGCAGTTCTTC.

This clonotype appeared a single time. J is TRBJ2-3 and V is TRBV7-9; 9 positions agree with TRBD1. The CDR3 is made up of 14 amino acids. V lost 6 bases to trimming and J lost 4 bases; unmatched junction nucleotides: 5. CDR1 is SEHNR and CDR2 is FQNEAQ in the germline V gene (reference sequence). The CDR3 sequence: CASRLRDRADTQYF. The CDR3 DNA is TGTGCCAGCAGATTACGGGACAGGGCAGATACGCAGTATTTT.

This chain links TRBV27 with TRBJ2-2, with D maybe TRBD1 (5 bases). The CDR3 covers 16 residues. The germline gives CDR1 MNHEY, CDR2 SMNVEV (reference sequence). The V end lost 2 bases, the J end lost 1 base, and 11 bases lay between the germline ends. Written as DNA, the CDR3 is TGTGCCAGCAGTTTACACGACAGATTGAACACCGGGGAGCTGTTTTTT. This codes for CASSLHDRLNTGELFF.